Below are 21 T cell receptor beta chains sequenced from a single sample in a study of T cells in Graves' hyperthyroidism and ophthalmopathy. TCR beta CDR3 regions were amplified from RNA. The HTBI primer set drove a first-round RT-PCR of the TCR CDR3. Each CDR3 protein is one row after TCRdb ran MiXCR on the multiplex PCR reads. The table records 250,000 to 350,000 distinct CDR3 sequences, roughly 20% of them present only once. Sequences were obtained from blood. The receptors originated from a man aged 25-45 years with Graves' ophthalmopathy.

This clonotype was picked up many times. The chain has TRBV12-3 or TRBV12-4 and TRBJ2-1; 7 bases are a match to TRBD2. The CDR3 contains 15 residues. Trimming took 6 bases from V and 0 from J; bases not matched to a gene: 5. The CDR3, as DNA: TGTGCCAGCAGCCGCGGGGGTAGCTCCTACAATGAGCAGTTCTTC. Translating gives CASSRGGSSYNEQFF.

The chain employs TRBV5-1 and TRBJ2-2; no definite D call. The CDR3 length is 16 residues. V lost 3 bases and J 0 bases, leaving 12 bases between the germline ends. Per the germline V gene, CDR1 is SGHRS and CDR2 is YFSETQ. The CDR3 DNA reads TGCGCCAGCAGCTGGGATCTCCCGTCGAACACCGGGGAGCTGTTTTTT. It yields the protein CASSWDLPSNTGELFF. The variable domain in full, completed from reference TRBV5-1 and TRBJ2-2, reads KAGVTQTPRYLIKTRGQQVTLSCSPISGHRSVSWYQQTPGQGLQFLFEYFSETQRNKGNFPGRFSGRQFSNSRSEMNVSTLELGDSALYLCASSWDLPSNTGELFFGEGSRLTVL.

This clonotype was seen more than once but under ten times. The genes are TRBV7-9 and TRBJ2-2; unclear D gene. Germline values: CDR1 SEHNR, CDR2 FQNEAQ (reference sequence). The CDR3 runs 16 residues. Trimming took off 7 bases at V and 0 bases at J, with 15 bases between the two ends. In DNA form, the CDR3 reads TGTGCCAGCACCCCGTTTGTTCAACCGAACACCGGGGAGCTGTTTTTT. This sequence encodes CASTPFVQPNTGELFF.

This chain links TRBV5-1 with TRBJ2-2; TRBD1 or TRBD2 may be the D gene (5 bases each). CDR1 is SGHRS and CDR2 is YFSETQ in the germline V gene. There are 17 residues in the CDR3. The V and J ends lost 3 bases and 4 bases respectively, with 19 bases between them. The CDR3 DNA follows: TGCGCCAGCAGCTCGTATAATCGGGGCTGGGGCACCGGGGAGCTGTTTTTT. It codes for CASSSYNRGWGTGELFF.

This clonotype has a count of ten or more. At one boundary the junction diverges from the germline segment, which might be a read error. This sequence joins TRBV2 and TRBJ2-7; 14 bases agree with TRBD2. Germline V gene data show CDR1 as SNHLY and CDR2 as FYNNEI. This CDR3 has 15 residues. CDR3 in DNA: TGTGCCAGTACCGGGACTAGCGGGAGCTCCCACGAGCAGTACTTC. Encoded protein: CASTGTSGSSHEQYF.

This sequence joins TRBV7-8 and TRBJ1-2; D not resolved. The V end lost 1 base, the J end lost 8 bases, and 8 bases lay between the germline ends. The CDR3 spans 12 residues. Germline lookup yields CDR1 SGHVS and CDR2 FQNEAQ. DNA for the CDR3: TGTGCCAGCAGCTTAGGGGGAGCCGGCTACACCTTC. It yields the protein CASSLGGAGYTF.

The V call is TRBV7-3, the J call TRBJ2-2; D not certain. Germline V CDR1 and CDR2: SGHTA, FQGTGA. This CDR3 has 14 amino acids. V was pared by 2 bases and J by 1 base, with 5 bases between. DNA for the CDR3: TGTGCCAGCAGCTTAGGGATGAACACCGGGGAGCTGTTTTTT. It yields the protein CASSLGMNTGELFF.

In this sample, this clonotype turned up a few times. The V gene is TRBV18, the J gene TRBJ2-5, with 7 bases that match TRBD1. J gave up 6 bases and V 0 bases, and 7 bases lay outside the gene matches. In germline, CDR1 is KGHSH, CDR2 LQKENI. The length of the CDR3 is 15 residues. This CDR3 reads CASSPPTGPGKTQYF. DNA for the CDR3: TGTGCCAGCTCACCACCGACAGGGCCGGGGAAGACCCAGTACTTC.

The chain joins TRBV20-1 to TRBJ2-7; TRBD2 matches 11 bases. The trim removed 3 bases at V and 9 bases at J, leaving 7 bases unmatched. Germline V CDR1 and CDR2: DFQATT, SNEGSKA (reference sequence). This CDR3 is built from 13 residues. The CDR3 protein is CSARLGLAAGQYF. Written as DNA, the CDR3 is TGCAGTGCTAGGTTGGGACTAGCGGCAGGGCAGTACTTC.

This rearrangement joins TRBV7-3 to TRBJ2-3, with 11 bases that match TRBD2. V gave up 2 bases and J gave up 2 bases; unmatched junction bases: 6. The CDR3 sequence is 17 residues long. Germline V gives CDR1 SGHTA, CDR2 FQGTGA. The CDR3 region is CASSLGTGLAATDTQYF. In DNA form, the CDR3 reads TGTGCCAGCAGCTTAGGAACGGGACTAGCGGCCACAGATACGCAGTATTTT.

The chain employs TRBV27 and TRBJ1-1; the D gene is possibly TRBD1 (5 bases). The CDR3 length is 12 residues. Germline CDR1 and CDR2: MNHEY and SMNVEV (reference sequence). Deletions cut 0 bases from V and 8 bases from J, with 7 bases between. Written as DNA, the CDR3 is TGTGCCAGCAGTTTATCGGGGGGGGAAGCTTTCTTT. Amino acid sequence: CASSLSGGEAFF.

The chain links TRBV20-1 to TRBJ2-3; D may be TRBD2 (5 bases). The CDR3 is made up of 15 amino acids. Trimming removed 5 bases at V and 2 bases at J, with 17 bases between. The germline V gene encodes CDR1 DFQATT and CDR2 SNEGSKA (reference sequence). The CDR3 reads CSAFELGAATDTQYF. As DNA, the CDR3 is TGCAGTGCTTTCGAACTAGGTGCGGCCACAGATACGCAGTATTTT.

The chain has TRBV19 and TRBJ2-1; 10 positions agree with TRBD2. From germline, CDR1 is LNHDA and CDR2 SQIVND (reference sequence). The length of the CDR3 is 16 residues. The V segment lost 5 bases and the J segment 2 bases; nucleotides outside the gene matches: 6. In DNA, the CDR3 is TGTGCCAGTAGTCCCGGACTAGCGGAGACCTACAATGAGCAGTTCTTC. Its protein product is CASSPGLAETYNEQFF.

The chain joins TRBV10-1 to TRBJ2-3; maybe TRBD1 (6 bases). Germline CDR1 reads WNHNN; CDR2 reads SYGVQD (reference sequence). V lost 0 bases and J 4 bases, leaving 8 bases between the germline ends. The CDR3 extends over 14 amino acids. The CDR3 nucleotides are TGCGCCAGCAGTGAGTCTACAGGGCCAGATACGCAGTATTTT. Its translation: CASSESTGPDTQYF.

This clonotype appeared many times. The chain uses TRBV6-1 and TRBJ2-7; 9 nucleotides agree with TRBD2. The CDR3 spans 15 residues. The V gene end was trimmed by 3 bases and the J gene end by 4 bases; junction bases not matched to a gene: 7. CDR1 and CDR2 (germline): MNHNS, SASEGT. DNA of the CDR3: TGTGCCAGCAGTGATAGAGTAGCGGGAGCATACGAGCAGTACTTC. It translates to CASSDRVAGAYEQYF.

This chain connects TRBV5-1 to TRBJ1-2; D is unclear. CDR1 SGHRS and CDR2 YFSETQ come from the germline V gene. The ends were cut back, 4 bases at V and 2 bases at J, with 9 bases in the middle. This CDR3 has 13 residues. The CDR3 protein is CASSPVMNYGYTF. The CDR3 region has the DNA TGCGCCAGCAGCCCGGTGATGAACTATGGCTACACCTTC.

This clonotype was seen a handful of times. This chain links TRBV5-1 with TRBJ1-2; D is possibly TRBD1 (5 bases). CDR1 is SGHRS and CDR2 is YFSETQ in the germline V gene. With 0 bases removed from V and 7 bases from J, the gap between germline ends came to 7 bases. The CDR3 totals 12 residues. The CDR3 here is CASSLDGAGYTF. DNA of the CDR3: TGCGCCAGCAGCTTGGACGGGGCTGGCTACACCTTC.

This clonotype was seen repeatedly, ten times or more. The V gene is TRBV28, the J gene TRBJ2-7, with 11 bases identical to TRBD2. This CDR3 is built from 16 residues. From germline, CDR1 is MDHEN and CDR2 SYDVKM. The J segment lost 2 bases and the V segment lost 4 bases, leaving 7 bases of the junction unmatched. The CDR3 here is CASSSPGLAVPYEQYF. DNA of the CDR3: TGTGCCAGCAGTTCACCGGGACTAGCGGTCCCCTACGAGCAGTACTTC.

This clonotype was recorded at least ten times. The chain employs TRBV7-8 and TRBJ2-7, with 7 bases aligning to TRBD1. The CDR3 has 16 amino acids. The junction had 13 bases not matched to a gene; V was cut back by 6 bases and J by 2 bases. CDR1 is SGHVS, CDR2 FQNEAQ, per germline. CDR3 coding DNA: TGTGCCAGCAGTATGGGCGCAGGGGGTACAACCTACGAGCAGTACTTC. It specifies CASSMGAGGTTYEQYF. Complete variable domain (other parts from reference TRBV7-8 and TRBJ2-7): GAGVSQSPRYKVAKRGQDVALRCDPISGHVSLFWYQQALGQGPEFLTYFQNEAQLDKSGLPSDRFFAERPEGSVSTLKIQRTQQEDSAVYLCASSMGAGGTTYEQYFGPGTRLTVT.

The sample holds a few counts of this clonotype. The V gene is TRBV28, the J gene TRBJ2-7; possibly TRBD1 for D (5 bases). V gave up 2 bases and J gave up 4 bases, with 12 bases separating them. CDR1 and CDR2 (germline): MDHEN, SYDVKM. CDR3 length: 14 amino acids. In DNA, the CDR3 is TGTGCCAGCAGTTTAGCGGCAGGGTTTTACGAGCAGTACTTC. This gives the protein CASSLAAGFYEQYF.

This clonotype was seen a handful of times. The CDR3 nucleotides are TGTGCCAGCAGCCCTACAGGACAGAGATACAATGAGCAGTTCTTC. Translating it yields CASSPTGQRYNEQFF. The chain is built from TRBV7-3 and TRBJ2-1; maybe TRBD1 (6 bases). The CDR3 has 15 residues. V shed 5 bases and J shed 4 bases, with 15 bases lying between them. Germline CDR1 reads SGHTA; CDR2 reads FQGTGA.